This TCR beta chain is from a study of blood T cells in healthy people across ages. This clonotype was observed a single time. Its antigen is undetermined. A sample-barcoded 5' primer and a J-beta primer mix were used in a second PCR of roughly 7 to 11 cycles. In TCRdb, the 5' RACE reads were re-called with MiXCR into one record per CDR3 protein. The sample shows hundreds of thousands of distinct CDR3 sequences, about 52% of them seen only once. From germline, CDR1 is MNHEY and CDR2 SMNVEV (reference sequence). V was pared by 4 bases and J by 1 base, with 13 bases between. The length of the CDR3 is 15 residues. Study-level results: TCR beta diversity correlated strongly with naive T cell percentage.

This clonotype originated in a woman aged 55-69 years in good health. The sequenced sample consisted of blood. The chain carries TRBV27 and TRBJ1-1, with a weak D call TRBD1 (6 bases). This chain's CDR3 is CASSYLVGQNTEAFF. The DNA for the CDR3 is TGTGCCAGCAGTTACCTAGTGGGACAGAACACTGAAGCTTTCTTT.